This T cell receptor beta chain was documented in a study of Ad26.COV2.S vaccination and SARS-CoV-2 variants. Findings and caveats of the study: Substantial breadth was reportedly displayed by spike-specific CD8+ and CD4+ T cell responses after vaccination. Vaccinated and placebo-treated recipients had similar non-spike TCR breadth. Estimates derived from TCR breadth and depth analyses may have underestimated total T cell responses.

Comments on this clone: Its antigen is not known.

Germline V gene sequence: CDR1 SGDLS, CDR2 YYNGEE. V was pared by 0 bases and J by 5 bases, with 14 bases between. The CDR3 length is 15 residues. Clones were read by immunoSEQ multiplex PCR, and TCRdb kept only the in-frame ones, dropping some. This table has 300,000 to 400,000 clones, roughly nine tenths appearing once. Specimen: peripheral blood, collected after recovery from COVID-19. The origin of this receptor is a human donor who had recovered from COVID-19. This chain uses TRBV9 with TRBJ2-5; D perhaps matches TRBD1 (6 bases). The CDR3 DNA reads as TGTGCCAGCAGCGTAGCGGGACAATTGAGGGAGACCCAGTACTTC. It yields the protein CASSVAGQLRETQYF.